Below are 18 T cell receptor beta chains sequenced from a single sample in a study of blood T cell repertoires in COVID-19 (dated by TCRdb to the early 2020s). The library came from the immunoSEQ multiplex PCR assay. Imported from immuneACCESS, the table was reduced by TCRdb to in-frame sequences with V and J called. These copies leave out some clones; in studies compared against another copy, an unresolved V gene accounts for under half, and the cause of the remainder is not known. The sample includes 250,000 or so clones, with 92% observed a single time. More than 0.8% of the sample belongs to the ten largest clones. What was sequenced was peripheral blood. Source of these receptors: a man under 40 with COVID-19, enrolled during active disease.

The chain is built from TRBV4-1 and TRBJ1-5, with a weak D call TRBD1 (5 bases). Germline V gives CDR1 MGHRA, CDR2 YSYEKL. V lost 0 bases, J lost 1 base, and 16 bases lay in between. The CDR3 is 18 amino acids. The DNA of the CDR3 is TGCGCCAGCAGCCAAGATGCGCAGGGCATTTTAAGCAATCAGCCCCAGCATTTT. Translation: CASSQDAQGILSNQPQHF.

The CDR3 DNA sequence: TGCAGTGCTAGACGAGATACGCAGTATTTT. Amino acid sequence: CSARRDTQYF. This chain links TRBV20-1 with TRBJ2-3; no reliable D call. There are 10 residues in the CDR3. V lost 2 bases to trimming and J lost 5 bases, with 2 bases between them. In germline, CDR1 is DFQATT, CDR2 SNEGSKA (reference sequence).

The chain uses TRBV7-2 and TRBJ2-7, with D tentatively TRBD1 (6 bases). Germline V gene lookup returns CDR1 SGHTA and CDR2 FQGNSA. V was trimmed by 1 base and J by 6 bases, leaving 16 bases between them. The CDR3 length is 15 residues. This chain's CDR3 is CASSLVGGKGGEQYF. The DNA of the CDR3 is TGTGCCAGCAGCTTAGTTGGGGGCAAAGGCGGCGAGCAGTACTTC.

The V call is TRBV13, the J call TRBJ2-1, with 7 bases matching TRBD1. Trimming cost V 5 bases and J 4 bases; bases outside gene matches: 8. Germline assignment: CDR1 PRHDT and CDR2 FYEKMQ (reference sequence). The CDR3 is 15 residues long. In DNA, the CDR3 is TGTGCCAGCAGCCCCCAGACAGGGACGTACAATGAGCAGTTCTTC. Its protein product is CASSPQTGTYNEQFF.

V usage is TRBV27 and J usage is TRBJ1-5; D unclear. Per germline, CDR1 MNHEY and CDR2 SMNVEV (reference sequence). The CDR3 totals 14 residues. Trimming left V 6 bases short and J 1 base short, with 10 bases between. CDR3 in amino acids: CASRSGLSNQPQHF. In DNA, the CDR3 is TGTGCCAGCAGATCAGGACTCAGCAATCAGCCCCAGCATTTT.

The sample holds a few counts of this clone. The rearrangement joins TRBV6-6 to TRBJ2-7, with 10 bases aligning to TRBD2. The CDR3 runs 13 residues. Germline CDR1 and CDR2: MNHNY and SVGAGI (reference sequence). V dropped 6 bases and J dropped 6; count of bases not matched to a gene: 5. CDR3 sequence reads: CASRTRTSGEQYF. CDR3 DNA: TGTGCCAGCAGAACTCGGACTAGCGGCGAGCAGTACTTC.

This clone was recorded only once. The junction departs from the called germline gene at one end, perhaps through a read error. Other DNA sequences in the sample encode the same CDR3. V and J are TRBV2 and TRBJ1-5, with D tentatively TRBD1 (6 bases). Germline V lookup: CDR1 SNHLY, CDR2 FYNNEI. CDR3 length: 14 amino acids. The CDR3 loop is CASSEGQLNQPQHF. CDR3 DNA: TGTGCCAGCAGCGAAGGACAGCTTAATCAGCCCCAGCATTTT.

The J gene is TRBJ2-5, the V gene TRBV2; 7 bases map to TRBD2. CDR3 size: 14 residues. The ends lost 4 bases at V and 5 bases at J; junction bases unmatched: 7. Germline values: CDR1 SNHLY, CDR2 FYNNEI. The CDR3 coding sequence is TGTGCCAGCAGTGGGAGCGGGGTTCGGGAGACCCAGTACTTC. It codes for CASSGSGVRETQYF.

This clone was picked up a small number of times. The chain is built from TRBV5-5 and TRBJ2-4; D perhaps matches TRBD2 (6 bases). CDR1 and CDR2 from the germline V gene are SGHKS and YYEKEE (reference sequence). V was pared by 4 bases and J by 4 bases, with 9 bases between. The CDR3 spans 13 residues. The CDR3 here is CASSLAGKNIQYF. The CDR3 nucleotides are TGTGCCAGCAGCCTCGCGGGGAAAAACATTCAGTACTTC.

The gene calls are TRBV10-1 and TRBJ2-6, with 11 positions matching TRBD1. Germline V gene sequence: CDR1 WNHNN, CDR2 SYGVQD (reference sequence). The CDR3 consists of 18 residues. With V trimmed by 4 bases and J by 3 bases, 8 bases remained unmatched. The CDR3 reads CASSAGTGGKVGANVLTF. The CDR3 DNA sequence: TGCGCCAGCAGTGCCGGGACAGGGGGTAAGGTTGGGGCCAACGTCCTGACTTTC.

In this sample, this clone turned up once. CDR3 amino acids: CASSYRVNQPQHF. As DNA, the CDR3 is TGTGCCAGTAGTTACAGGGTCAATCAGCCCCAGCATTTT. J is TRBJ1-5 and V is TRBV19, with a weak D call TRBD1 (6 bases). Trimming pared 5 bases from V and 3 bases from J, leaving 8 bases between. Germline V CDR1 and CDR2: LNHDA, SQIVND (reference sequence). The CDR3 has 13 amino acids.

The chain uses TRBV5-7 and TRBJ2-6, with 9 nucleotides matching TRBD1. Being an ORF, TRBV5-7 has a function that is uncertain. The junction had 9 bases not matched to a gene; V was cut back by 1 base and J by 1 base. The length of the CDR3 is 19 residues. Here the CDR3 reads CASSLISPGQGSGANVLTF. The CDR3 DNA follows: TGTGCCAGCAGCTTGATCTCTCCGGGACAGGGTTCTGGGGCCAACGTCCTGACTTTC.

The rearrangement links TRBV6-5 to TRBJ1-2; 7 bases fit TRBD1. V lost 4 bases to trimming and J lost 6 bases; unmatched junction nucleotides: 5. The CDR3 is 13 amino acids. Germline values: CDR1 MNHEY, CDR2 SVGAGI. The CDR3 spells CASSFWRGHGYTF. Written as DNA, the CDR3 is TGTGCCAGCAGTTTTTGGAGGGGGCATGGCTACACCTTC.

The chain is built from TRBV28 and TRBJ1-1; D remains unclear. The germline V and J ends were trimmed by 2 bases and 3 bases, with 7 bases remaining between them. Germline CDR1 and CDR2: MDHEN and SYDVKM. This CDR3 is built from 13 residues. The DNA for the CDR3 is TGTGCCAGCAGTTTAAGACGGGACACTGAAGCTTTCTTT. Amino acid sequence: CASSLRRDTEAFF.

V and J are TRBV7-6 and TRBJ2-1; TRBD2 matches at 7 bases. This CDR3 comprises 16 residues. Per the germline V gene, CDR1 is SGHVS and CDR2 is FNYEAQ. V shed 0 bases, J shed 8 bases, and the junction held 10 bases outside the gene matches. CDR3 region: CASSLASGMLGDEQFF. The CDR3 region has the DNA TGTGCCAGCAGCTTAGCCAGCGGGATGCTCGGGGATGAGCAGTTCTTC. Using reference TRBV7-6 and TRBJ2-1 for the parts outside the CDR3, the full variable domain is GAGVSQSPRYKVTKRGQDVALRCDPISGHVSLYWYRQALGQGPEFLTYFNYEAQQDKSGLPNDRFSAERPEGSISTLTIQRTEQRDSAMYRCASSLASGMLGDEQFFGPGTRLTVL.

The chain couples TRBV3-1 (or the pseudogene TRBV3-2) to TRBJ2-5; TRBD2 agrees at 13 bases. Losses at the gene ends were 0 bases for V and 3 bases for J; bases not matched to a gene: 7. The CDR3 is 18 residues long. Per germline, CDR1 LGHDT and CDR2 YNNKEL (reference sequence). The CDR3 loop is CASSQDEGTSGKEETQYF. The CDR3, as DNA: TGTGCCAGCAGCCAAGATGAGGGGACTAGCGGGAAAGAAGAGACCCAGTACTTC.

This chain connects TRBV29-1 to TRBJ2-7; perhaps TRBD1 as D (5 bases). Germline CDR1 SQVTM, CDR2 ANQGSEA. CDR3 length: 11 amino acids. Trimming took 7 bases from V and 3 from J, leaving 10 bases between them. The CDR3 region has the DNA TGCAGCGCCGCCACAGGCTACGAGCAGTACTTC. Its protein product is CSAATGYEQYF.

The V and J genes are TRBV10-3 and TRBJ1-6; 11 nucleotides align to TRBD1. The CDR3 contains 14 residues. V lost 8 bases, J lost 8 bases, and 5 bases stayed unmatched. Germline values: CDR1 ENHRY, CDR2 SYGVKD. The CDR3 bases are TGTGCCATCGGGACAGGGGGTGGGTATTCACCCCTCCACTTT. It yields the protein CAIGTGGGYSPLHF.